These 7 T cell receptor beta chains came from one sample sequenced in a study of technical replicates of blood from a few donors. Here immunoSEQ multiplex PCR was the method, and the copy in TCRdb shows in-frame clones only, minus some. The sample lists approximately 76,000 clones; almost 98% were seen once. The source material was T cells isolated from PBMCs. Every receptor here comes from a human donor in good health.

Points on this clone: At one boundary the junction diverges from the germline segment, which might be a read error. The chain has TRBV28 and TRBJ2-7; TRBD2 matches 8 bases. Germline V lookup: CDR1 MDHEN, CDR2 SYDVKM. CDR3 length: 15 residues. Written as DNA, the CDR3 is TGTGCCAGCAGTTTATTAGAGGGTGGTGGCGGGAGGCCCTTCTTC. It codes for CASSLLEGGGGRPFF.

The chain carries TRBV2 and TRBJ2-1; TRBD2 agrees at 9 bases. J lost 9 bases, V lost 2 bases, and 8 bases had no gene match. The germline V gene encodes CDR1 SNHLY and CDR2 FYNNEI. The length of the CDR3 is 15 residues. As DNA, the CDR3 is TGTGCCAGCAGTGAAACTAGCGGGTTGGGTGGTGAGCAGTTCTTC. Its translation: CASSETSGLGGEQFF. Based on the CDR3 plus reference TRBV2 and TRBJ2-1, the full variable domain is EPEVTQTPSHQVTQMGQEVILRCVPISNHLYFYWYRQILGQKVEFLVSFYNNEISEKSEIFDDQFSVERPDGSNFTLKIRSTKLEDSAMYFCASSETSGLGGEQFFGPGTRLTVL.

This chain links TRBV2 with TRBJ2-2, with 11 bases matching TRBD1. Germline assignment: CDR1 SNHLY and CDR2 FYNNEI. Trimming at V came to 6 bases and at J to 1 base, leaving 7 bases not matched to a gene. This CDR3 has 17 amino acids. The CDR3, as DNA: TGTGCCAGCAGCGGAACGGACAGGGGGCGGAACACCGGGGAGCTGTTTTTT. This sequence encodes CASSGTDRGRNTGELFF.

CDR3 amino acids: CASSQGNRDYQDTQYF. CDR3 in DNA: TGCGCCAGCAGCCAAGGGAACCGGGACTATCAGGATACGCAGTATTTT. The V call is TRBV4-1, the J call TRBJ2-3, with TRBD2 matching over 7 bases. This CDR3 comprises 16 residues. Losses at the gene ends were 1 base for V and 6 bases for J; bases not matched to a gene: 10. The germline V gene encodes CDR1 MGHRA and CDR2 YSYEKL.

This clone was found once. This chain connects TRBV6-1 to TRBJ1-6; D not resolved. There are 14 residues in the CDR3. The V and J ends lost 11 bases and 1 base respectively, with 12 bases between them. CDR1 is MNHNS and CDR2 is SASEGT in the germline V gene. The CDR3 here is CACLGGSYNSPLHF. Here the CDR3 DNA reads TGTGCCTGCCTAGGAGGATCCTATAATTCACCCCTCCACTTT.

The chain combines TRBV13 with TRBJ2-7, with 9 bases aligning to TRBD2. Germline V gene sequence: CDR1 PRHDT, CDR2 FYEKMQ (reference sequence). After removal of 8 bases from V and 2 bases from J, the junction contained 10 bases not matched to a gene. The CDR3 has 15 residues. This chain's CDR3 is CASFRGLAGPYEQYF. The CDR3 region has the DNA TGTGCCAGCTTTAGGGGGCTAGCGGGGCCCTACGAGCAGTACTTC. Filled out from reference TRBV13 and TRBJ2-7, the complete variable domain reads AAGVIQSPRHLIKEKRETATLKCYPIPRHDTVYWYQQGPGQDPQFLISFYEKMQSDKGSIPDRFSAQQFSDYHSELNMSSLELGDSALYFCASFRGLAGPYEQYFGPGTRLTVT.

The genes are TRBV11-2 and TRBJ2-7, with a possible D match to TRBD2 (6 bases). CDR1 and CDR2 from the germline V gene are SGHAT and FQNNGV. The CDR3 is 16 amino acids. V lost 5 bases to trimming and J lost 3 bases, with 20 bases between them. The CDR3 DNA is TGTGCCAGCAGCCGCCGTGGGCGGGACGCGTACTACGAGCAGTACTTC. It specifies CASSRRGRDAYYEQYF.